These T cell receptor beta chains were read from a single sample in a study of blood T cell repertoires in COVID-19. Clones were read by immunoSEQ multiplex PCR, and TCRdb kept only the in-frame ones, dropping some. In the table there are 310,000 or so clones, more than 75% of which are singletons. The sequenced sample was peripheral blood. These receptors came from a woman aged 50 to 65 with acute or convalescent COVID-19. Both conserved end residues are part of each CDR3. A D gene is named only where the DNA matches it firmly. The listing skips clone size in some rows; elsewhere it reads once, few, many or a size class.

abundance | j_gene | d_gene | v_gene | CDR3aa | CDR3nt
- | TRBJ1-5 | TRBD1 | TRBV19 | CASRTPRGNQPQHF | TGTGCCAGTAGGACCCCCAGGGGGAATCAGCCCCAGCATTTT
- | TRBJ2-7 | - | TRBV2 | CASSKGAYEQYF | TGTGCCAGCAGTAAGGGGGCCTACGAGCAGTACTTC
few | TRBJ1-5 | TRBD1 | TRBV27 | CASSPRTGLGRNQPQHF | TGTGCCAGCAGTCCTCGGACAGGGTTAGGTCGCAATCAGCCCCAGCATTTT
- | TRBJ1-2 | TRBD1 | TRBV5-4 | CASSPGQGRVEGYTF | TGTGCCAGCAGCCCGGGACAGGGGCGGGTAGAAGGCTACACCTTC
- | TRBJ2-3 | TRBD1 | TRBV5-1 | CASSRQGVGTDTQYF | TGCGCCAGCAGCCGACAGGGGGTAGGCACAGATACGCAGTATTTT
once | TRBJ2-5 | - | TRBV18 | CASSPSGTLDQETQYF | TGTGCCAGCTCACCGTCGGGGACACTTGATCAAGAGACCCAGTACTTC
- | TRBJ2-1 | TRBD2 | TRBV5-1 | CASSLPLAGGPYEQFF | TGCGCCAGCAGCTTACCCCTAGCGGGAGGGCCATATGAGCAGTTCTTC
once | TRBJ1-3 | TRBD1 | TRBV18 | CASSPDRERVNTIYF | TGTGCCAGCTCACCGGACAGGGAAAGAGTAAACACCATATATTTT
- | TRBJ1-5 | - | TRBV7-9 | CASSPQGNQPQHF | TGTGCCAGCAGCCCCCAGGGAAATCAGCCCCAGCATTTT
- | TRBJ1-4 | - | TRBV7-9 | CASSLYREKLFF | TGTGCCAGCAGCTTGTACAGGGAAAAACTGTTTTTT
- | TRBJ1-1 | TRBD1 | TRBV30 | CAWTGQPNTEAFF | TGTGCCTGGACGGGACAGCCGAACACTGAAGCTTTCTTT
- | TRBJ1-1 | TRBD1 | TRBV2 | CARVPGTGEVMDTEAFF | TGTGCCAGGGTTCCCGGGACAGGGGAGGTTATGGACACTGAAGCTTTCTTT
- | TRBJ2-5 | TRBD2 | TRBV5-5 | CASSLRTSGNQETQYF | TGTGCCAGCAGCTTGAGGACTAGCGGGAACCAAGAGACCCAGTACTTC
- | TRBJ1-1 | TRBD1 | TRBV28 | CASSLGGQGRTEAFF | TGTGCCAGCAGTTTGGGGGGACAGGGTAGGACTGAAGCTTTCTTT
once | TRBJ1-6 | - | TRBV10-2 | CASKDRVNSPLHF | TGCGCCAGCAAGGACAGAGTGAATTCACCCCTCCACTTT
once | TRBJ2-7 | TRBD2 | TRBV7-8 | CASSSLAGGLRYEQYF | TGTGCCAGCAGCAGTCTAGCGGGAGGCCTCCGCTACGAGCAGTACTTC
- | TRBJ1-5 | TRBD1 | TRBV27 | CASSRGGTGRSQPQHF | TGTGCCAGCAGTAGGGGGGGGACAGGGAGAAGTCAGCCCCAGCATTTT
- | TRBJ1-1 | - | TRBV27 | CASSFRGFTEAFF | TGTGCCAGCAGTTTCCGAGGATTCACTGAAGCTTTCTTT
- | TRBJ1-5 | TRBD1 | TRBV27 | CASSGRDRGYDQPQHF | TGTGCCAGCAGTGGCAGGGACAGGGGTTATGATCAGCCCCAGCATTTT
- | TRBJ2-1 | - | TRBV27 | CASSPAGEEQFF | TGTGCCAGCAGTCCCGCCGGAGAAGAGCAGTTCTTC
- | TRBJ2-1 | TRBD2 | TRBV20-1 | CSASSSGTYNEQFF | TGCAGTGCTAGTTCTAGCGGGACCTACAATGAGCAGTTCTTC
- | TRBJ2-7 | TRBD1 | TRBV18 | CASSPIAGGNFFQVYEQYF | TGTGCCAGCTCACCGATAGCAGGGGGCAATTTTTTTCAGGTCTACGAGCAGTACTTC
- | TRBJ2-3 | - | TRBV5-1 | CASRKDSATDTQYF | TGCGCCAGCAGGAAAGATAGCGCGACAGATACGCAGTATTTT
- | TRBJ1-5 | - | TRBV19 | CASSIRLADSNQPQHF | TGTGCCAGTAGTATACGTTTAGCGGATAGCAATCAGCCCCAGCATTTT
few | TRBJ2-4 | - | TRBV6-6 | CASRHGTRKNIQYF | TGTGCCAGCAGGCACGGGACACGGAAAAACATTCAGTACTTC
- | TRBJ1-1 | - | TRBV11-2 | CASSLGLVMNTEAFF | TGTGCCAGCAGCCTCGGACTTGTTATGAACACTGAAGCTTTCTTT
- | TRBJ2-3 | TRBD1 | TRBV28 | CASSLMGTDLSTDTQYF | TGTGCCAGCAGTTTAATGGGGACAGACCTAAGCACAGATACGCAGTATTTT
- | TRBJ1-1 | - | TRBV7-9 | CASTHWGGDTEAFF | TGTGCCAGCACCCACTGGGGGGGGGACACTGAAGCTTTCTTT
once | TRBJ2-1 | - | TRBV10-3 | CAIRGGFSSYNEQFF | TGTGCCATCAGAGGCGGCTTCAGCTCCTACAATGAGCAGTTCTTC
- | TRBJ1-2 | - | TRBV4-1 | CASSQESPAGAASYTF | TGCGCCAGCAGCCAAGAATCCCCGGCAGGGGCGGCGAGCTACACCTTC
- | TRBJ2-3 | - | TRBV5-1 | CASSLVQGSDTQYF | TGCGCCAGCAGCTTGGTCCAGGGATCAGATACGCAGTATTTT
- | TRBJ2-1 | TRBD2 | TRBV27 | CASSLAGAGNEQFF | TGTGCCAGCAGTTTAGCGGGAGCGGGAAATGAGCAGTTCTTC
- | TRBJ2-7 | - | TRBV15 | CATGAGHEQYF | TGTGCCACCGGGGCCGGCCACGAGCAGTACTTC
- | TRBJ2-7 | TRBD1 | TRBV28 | CASSLWDRAIF | TGTGCCAGCAGTTTGTGGGACAGGGCAATTTTC
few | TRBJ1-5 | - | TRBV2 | CASSEQGGNQPQHF | TGTGCCAGCAGTGAACAGGGAGGGAACCAGCCCCAGCATTTT
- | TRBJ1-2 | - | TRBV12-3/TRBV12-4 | CASSENYGYTF | TGTGCCAGCAGTGAGAACTATGGCTACACCTTC
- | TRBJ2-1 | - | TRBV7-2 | CASSERGRDYNEQFF | TGTGCCAGCAGCGAACGAGGGCGGGACTACAATGAGCAGTTCTTC
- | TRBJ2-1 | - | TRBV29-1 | CSVDLLHSYNEQFF | TGCAGCGTTGACTTACTACACTCCTACAATGAGCAGTTCTTC
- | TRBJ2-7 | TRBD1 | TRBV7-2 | CASSVTGTGNFYEQYF | TGTGCCAGCAGCGTGACCGGGACAGGGAATTTCTACGAGCAGTACTTC
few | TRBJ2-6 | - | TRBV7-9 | CASSFQGGSGANVLTF | TGTGCCAGCAGCTTCCAGGGGGGCTCTGGGGCCAACGTCCTGACTTTC
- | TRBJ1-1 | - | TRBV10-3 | CAISDGGLTNTEAFF | TGTGCCATCAGTGATGGGGGCCTCACGAACACTGAAGCTTTCTTT
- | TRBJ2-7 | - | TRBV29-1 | CSVVGRPLEQYF | TGCAGCGTTGTGGGCAGGCCGCTGGAGCAGTACTTC
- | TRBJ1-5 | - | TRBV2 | CASSAERVETPQHF | TGTGCCAGCAGTGCGGAGAGGGTAGAAACGCCCCAGCATTTT
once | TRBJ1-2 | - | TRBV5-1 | CASSLATAQGGYTF | TGCGCCAGCAGCTTGGCGACTGCCCAGGGGGGCTACACCTTC
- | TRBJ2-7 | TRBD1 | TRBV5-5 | CASSPGTAYEQYF | TGTGCCAGCAGCCCCGGGACAGCCTACGAGCAGTACTTC
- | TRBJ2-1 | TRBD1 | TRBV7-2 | CASTGDRGDNEQFF | TGTGCCAGCACCGGGGACAGGGGCGACAATGAGCAGTTCTTC
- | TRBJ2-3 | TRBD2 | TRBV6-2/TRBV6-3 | CASSYPGLSSTDTQYF | TGTGCCAGCAGTTACCCGGGACTATCTAGCACAGATACGCAGTATTTT
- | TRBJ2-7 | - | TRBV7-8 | CASSLDGSSAYEQYF | TGTGCCAGCAGCTTAGATGGTAGCTCTGCCTACGAGCAGTACTTC
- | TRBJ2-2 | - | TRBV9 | CASSAGKGGAGTGELFF | TGTGCCAGCAGCGCCGGAAAGGGGGGAGCGGGGACCGGGGAGCTGTTTTTT
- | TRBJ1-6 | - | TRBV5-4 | CASSLDRVFYNSPLHF | TGTGCCAGCAGCTTGGACAGGGTCTTCTATAATTCACCCCTCCACTTT
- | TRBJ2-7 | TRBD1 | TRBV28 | CASSTPGTVGEQYF | TGTGCCAGCAGCACCCCCGGGACAGTGGGCGAGCAGTACTTC
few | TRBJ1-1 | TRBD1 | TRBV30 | CAWERKQGPGRAFF | TGTGCCTGGGAACGCAAACAGGGGCCTGGGAGGGCTTTCTTT
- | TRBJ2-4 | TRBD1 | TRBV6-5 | CASMRQGFDIQYF | TGTGCCAGCATGAGACAGGGATTCGACATTCAGTACTTC
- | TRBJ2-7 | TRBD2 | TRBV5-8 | CASSPSSGDGSYEQYF | TGTGCCAGCAGCCCCTCTAGCGGGGACGGCTCCTACGAGCAGTACTTC
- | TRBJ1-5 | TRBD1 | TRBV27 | CASSLSGGAGQPQHF | TGTGCCAGCAGTTTATCAGGGGGCGCCGGACAGCCCCAGCATTTT
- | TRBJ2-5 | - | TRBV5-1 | CASSWGMGIAETQYF | TGCGCCAGCAGCTGGGGCATGGGGATTGCGGAGACCCAGTACTTC
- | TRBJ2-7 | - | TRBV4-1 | CASSQEASKSSYEQYF | TGCGCCAGCAGCCAAGAGGCTAGCAAGAGCTCCTACGAGCAGTACTTC
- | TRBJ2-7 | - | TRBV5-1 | CASRGGYEQYF | TGCGCCAGCCGAGGGGGCTACGAGCAGTACTTC